This T cell receptor beta chain came from a study of shared clonotypes between healthy human individuals. Overall study results and limits: Around 5% of naive CD4 clonotypes were common to several donors.

The CDR3 loop spans 13 amino acids. Germline V CDR1 and CDR2: MNHEY, SVGAGI. V lost 2 bases and J lost 8, with 12 bases in between. The input for sorted-subset replicate PCRs was about 210 ng DNA, 30,000 or so T cell genomes. The repertoire was sequenced with immunoSEQ multiplex PCR; TCRdb's copy has only in-frame clones and lacks some. The table has approximately 1.5 million clones, roughly 98% seen once. As to this clone: Its target is unknown.

Nashville, Tennessee was home to all donors, each a Caucasian adult. The rearrangement uses TRBV6-5 and TRBJ1-2, with D possibly matching TRBD1 (5 bases). The sequence derives from a man younger than 40 in good health. Specimen: naive CD4+ T cells sorted from blood. Indicated subset: CD45RA+ positively selected. The CDR3: CASSYRGTNGYTF. The CDR3 coding sequence is TGTGCCAGCAGTTACAGGGGCACGAACGGCTACACCTTC.